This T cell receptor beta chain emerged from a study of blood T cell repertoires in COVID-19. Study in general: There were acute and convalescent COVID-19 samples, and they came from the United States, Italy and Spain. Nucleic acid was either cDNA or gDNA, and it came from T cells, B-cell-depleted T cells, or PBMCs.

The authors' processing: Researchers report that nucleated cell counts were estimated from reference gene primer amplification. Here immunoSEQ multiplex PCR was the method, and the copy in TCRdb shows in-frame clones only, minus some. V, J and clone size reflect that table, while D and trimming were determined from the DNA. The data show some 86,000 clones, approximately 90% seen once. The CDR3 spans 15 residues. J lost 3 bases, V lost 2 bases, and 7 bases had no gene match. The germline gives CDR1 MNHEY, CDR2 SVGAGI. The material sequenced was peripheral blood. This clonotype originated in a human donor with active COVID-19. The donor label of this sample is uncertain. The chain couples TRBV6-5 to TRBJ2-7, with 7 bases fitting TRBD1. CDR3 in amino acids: CASSYLGGPLYEQYF. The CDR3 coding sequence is TGTGCCAGCAGTTACCTAGGGGGCCCCCTCTACGAGCAGTACTTC.